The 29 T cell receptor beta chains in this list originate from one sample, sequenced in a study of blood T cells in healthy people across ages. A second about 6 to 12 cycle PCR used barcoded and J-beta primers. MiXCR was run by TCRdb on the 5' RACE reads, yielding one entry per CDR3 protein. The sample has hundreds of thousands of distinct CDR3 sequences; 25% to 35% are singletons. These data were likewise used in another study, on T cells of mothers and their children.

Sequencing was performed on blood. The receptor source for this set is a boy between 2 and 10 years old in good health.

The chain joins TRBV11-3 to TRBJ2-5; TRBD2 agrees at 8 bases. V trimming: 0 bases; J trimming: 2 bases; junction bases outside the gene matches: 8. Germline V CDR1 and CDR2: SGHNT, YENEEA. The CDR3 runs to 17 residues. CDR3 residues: CASSLDRVAGLQETQYF. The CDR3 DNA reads TGTGCCAGCAGCTTAGATCGGGTAGCGGGACTTCAAGAGACCCAGTACTTC.

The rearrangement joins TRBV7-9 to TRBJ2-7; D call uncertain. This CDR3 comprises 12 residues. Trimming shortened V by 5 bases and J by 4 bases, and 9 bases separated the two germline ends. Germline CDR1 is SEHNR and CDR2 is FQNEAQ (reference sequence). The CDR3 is CASSIGLYEQYF. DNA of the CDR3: TGTGCCAGCAGCATTGGGCTTTACGAGCAGTACTTC.

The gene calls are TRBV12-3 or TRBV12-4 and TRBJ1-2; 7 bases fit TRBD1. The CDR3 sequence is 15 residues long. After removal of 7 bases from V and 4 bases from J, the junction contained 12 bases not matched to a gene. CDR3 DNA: TGTGCCAGCACGCAGGGACAGTCTTTTGGCTATGGCTACACCTTC. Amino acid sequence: CASTQGQSFGYGYTF.

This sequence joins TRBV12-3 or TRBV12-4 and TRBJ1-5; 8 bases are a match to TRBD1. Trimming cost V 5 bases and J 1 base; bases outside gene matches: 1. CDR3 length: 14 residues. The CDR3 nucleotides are TGTGCCAGCAGTCGACAGGGGAGCAATCAGCCCCAGCATTTT. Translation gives CASSRQGSNQPQHF.

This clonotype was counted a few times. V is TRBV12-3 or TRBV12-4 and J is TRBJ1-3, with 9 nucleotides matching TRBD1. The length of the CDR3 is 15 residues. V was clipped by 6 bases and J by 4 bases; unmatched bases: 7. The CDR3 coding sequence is TGTGCCAGCAGGCAACAGGGGGCGCGGGGAAACACCATATATTTT. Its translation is CASRQQGARGNTIYF.

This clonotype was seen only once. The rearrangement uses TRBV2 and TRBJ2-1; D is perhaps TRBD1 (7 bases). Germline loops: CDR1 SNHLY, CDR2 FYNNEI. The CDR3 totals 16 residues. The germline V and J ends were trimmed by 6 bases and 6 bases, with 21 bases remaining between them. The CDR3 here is CASRTQGGLFINEQFF. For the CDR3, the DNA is TGTGCCAGCAGGACGCAGGGGGGTCTTTTTATCAATGAGCAGTTCTTC.

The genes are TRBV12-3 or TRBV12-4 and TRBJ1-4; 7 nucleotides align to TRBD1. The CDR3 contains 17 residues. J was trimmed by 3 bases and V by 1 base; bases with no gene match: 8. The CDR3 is CASSLETGSRPNEKLFF. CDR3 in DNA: TGTGCCAGCAGTTTAGAGACAGGGAGTAGGCCTAATGAAAAACTGTTTTTT.

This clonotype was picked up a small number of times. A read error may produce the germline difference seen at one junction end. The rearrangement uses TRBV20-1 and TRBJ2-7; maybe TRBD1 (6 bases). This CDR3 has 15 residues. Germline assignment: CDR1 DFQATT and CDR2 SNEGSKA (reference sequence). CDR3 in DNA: TGCAGTGATAGATCCCTAGTGGGGGCCTCCTACGAGCAGTACTTC. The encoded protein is CSDRSLVGASYEQYF.

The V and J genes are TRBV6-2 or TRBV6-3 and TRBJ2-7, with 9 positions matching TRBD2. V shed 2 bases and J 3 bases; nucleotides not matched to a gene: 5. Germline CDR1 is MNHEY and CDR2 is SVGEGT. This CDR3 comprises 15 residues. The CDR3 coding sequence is TGTGCCAGCAGTTACCGGCTAGCGGGAATCTACGAGCAGTACTTC. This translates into CASSYRLAGIYEQYF.

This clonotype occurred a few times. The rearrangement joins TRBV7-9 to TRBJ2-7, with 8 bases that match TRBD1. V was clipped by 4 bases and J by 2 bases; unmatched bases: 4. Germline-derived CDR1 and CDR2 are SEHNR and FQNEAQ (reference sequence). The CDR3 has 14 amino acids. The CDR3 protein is CASSSAGQAYEQYF. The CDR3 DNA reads TGTGCCAGCAGCTCTGCGGGACAGGCCTACGAGCAGTACTTC.

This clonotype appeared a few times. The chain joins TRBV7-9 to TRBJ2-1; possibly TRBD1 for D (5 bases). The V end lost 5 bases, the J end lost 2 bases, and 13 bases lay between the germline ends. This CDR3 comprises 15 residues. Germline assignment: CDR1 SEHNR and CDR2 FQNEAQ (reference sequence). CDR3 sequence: CASSQGPSAYNEQFF. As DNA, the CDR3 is TGTGCCAGCAGCCAGGGCCCCTCGGCCTACAATGAGCAGTTCTTC.

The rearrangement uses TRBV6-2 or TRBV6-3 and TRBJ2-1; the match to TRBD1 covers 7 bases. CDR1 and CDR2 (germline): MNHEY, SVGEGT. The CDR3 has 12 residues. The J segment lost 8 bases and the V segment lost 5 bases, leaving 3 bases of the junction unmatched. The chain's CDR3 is CASSDRVDEQFF. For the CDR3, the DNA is TGTGCCAGCAGTGACAGGGTGGATGAGCAGTTCTTC.

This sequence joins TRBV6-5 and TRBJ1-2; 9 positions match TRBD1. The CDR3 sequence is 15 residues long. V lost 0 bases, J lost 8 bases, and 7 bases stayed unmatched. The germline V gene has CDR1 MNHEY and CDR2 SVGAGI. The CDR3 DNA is TGTGCCAGCAGTTACTCCCGGGACAGGGCATCCGGCTACACCTTC. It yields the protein CASSYSRDRASGYTF.

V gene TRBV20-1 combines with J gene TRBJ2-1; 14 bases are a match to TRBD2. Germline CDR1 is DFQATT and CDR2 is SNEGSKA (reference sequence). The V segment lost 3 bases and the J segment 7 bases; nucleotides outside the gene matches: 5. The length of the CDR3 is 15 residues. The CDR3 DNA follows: TGCAGTGCTAGGGAAAGGACTAGCGGGAGGAATGAGCAGTTCTTC. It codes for CSARERTSGRNEQFF.

The CDR3 loop reads CASRTGGRGGYTF. DNA of the CDR3: TGTGCCAGCAGAACAGGGGGCCGCGGCGGCTACACCTTC. The chain recombines TRBV12-3 or TRBV12-4 with TRBJ1-2, with 9 positions matching TRBD1. The CDR3 sequence is 13 residues long. After removal of 6 bases from V and 8 bases from J, the junction contained 7 bases not matched to a gene.

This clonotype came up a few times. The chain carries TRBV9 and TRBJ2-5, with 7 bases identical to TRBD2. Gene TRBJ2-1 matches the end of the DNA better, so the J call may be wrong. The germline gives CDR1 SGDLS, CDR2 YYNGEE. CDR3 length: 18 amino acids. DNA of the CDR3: TGTGCCAGCAGCGTAGAGGGTCGGGGCGGGGGATCATACAATGAGCAGTTCTTC. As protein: CASSVEGRGGGSYNEQFF.

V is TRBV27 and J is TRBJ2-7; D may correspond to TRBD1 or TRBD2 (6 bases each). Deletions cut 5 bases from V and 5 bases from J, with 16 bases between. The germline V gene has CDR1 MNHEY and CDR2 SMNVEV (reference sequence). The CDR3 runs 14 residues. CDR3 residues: CASSGDISGDEQYF. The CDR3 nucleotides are TGTGCCAGCAGTGGGGACATATCGGGGGACGAGCAGTACTTC.

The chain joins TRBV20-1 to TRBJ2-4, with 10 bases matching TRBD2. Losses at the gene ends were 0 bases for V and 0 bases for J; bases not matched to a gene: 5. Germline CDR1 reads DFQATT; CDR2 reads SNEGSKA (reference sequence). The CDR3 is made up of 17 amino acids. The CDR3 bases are TGCAGTGCTAGAGAGGCTAGCGGGGGAATAGCCAAAAACATTCAGTACTTC. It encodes CSAREASGGIAKNIQYF.

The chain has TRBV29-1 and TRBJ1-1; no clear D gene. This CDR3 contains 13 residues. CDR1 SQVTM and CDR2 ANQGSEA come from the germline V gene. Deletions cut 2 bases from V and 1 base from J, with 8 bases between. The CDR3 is CSVEMTSNTEAFF. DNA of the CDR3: TGCAGCGTTGAAATGACATCGAACACTGAAGCTTTCTTT. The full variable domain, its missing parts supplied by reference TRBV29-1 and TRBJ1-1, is SAVISQKPSRDICQRGTSLTIQCQVDSQVTMMFWYRQQPGQSLTLIATANQGSEATYESGFVIDKFPISRPNLTFSTLTVSNMSPEDSSIYLCSVEMTSNTEAFFGQGTRLTVV.

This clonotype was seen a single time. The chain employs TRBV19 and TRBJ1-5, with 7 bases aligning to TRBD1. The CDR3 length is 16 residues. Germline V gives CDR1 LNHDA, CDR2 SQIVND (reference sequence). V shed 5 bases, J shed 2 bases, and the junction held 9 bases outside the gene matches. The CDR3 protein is CASSGADRRGNQPQHF. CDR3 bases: TGTGCCAGTAGTGGGGCGGACAGGAGGGGCAATCAGCCCCAGCATTTT.

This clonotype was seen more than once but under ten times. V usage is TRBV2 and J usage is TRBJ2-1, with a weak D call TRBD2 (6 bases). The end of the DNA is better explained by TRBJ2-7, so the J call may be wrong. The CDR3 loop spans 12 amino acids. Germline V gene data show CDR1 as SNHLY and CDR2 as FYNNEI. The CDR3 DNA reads TGTGCCAGCCATTTGGGGGGATACGAGCAGTACTTC. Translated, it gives CASHLGGYEQYF.

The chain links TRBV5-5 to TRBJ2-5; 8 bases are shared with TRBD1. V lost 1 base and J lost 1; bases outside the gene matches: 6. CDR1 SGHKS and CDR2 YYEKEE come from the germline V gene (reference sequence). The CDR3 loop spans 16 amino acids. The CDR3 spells CASSLRDRPTQETQYF. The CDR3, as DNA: TGTGCCAGCAGCTTGCGGGACAGGCCTACCCAAGAGACCCAGTACTTC.

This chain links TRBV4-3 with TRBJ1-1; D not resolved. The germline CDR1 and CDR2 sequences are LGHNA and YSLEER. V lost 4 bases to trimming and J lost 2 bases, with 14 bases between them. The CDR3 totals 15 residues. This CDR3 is CASSRLIDQNTEAFF. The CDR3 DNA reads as TGCGCCAGCAGCCGACTTATCGACCAAAACACTGAAGCTTTCTTT.

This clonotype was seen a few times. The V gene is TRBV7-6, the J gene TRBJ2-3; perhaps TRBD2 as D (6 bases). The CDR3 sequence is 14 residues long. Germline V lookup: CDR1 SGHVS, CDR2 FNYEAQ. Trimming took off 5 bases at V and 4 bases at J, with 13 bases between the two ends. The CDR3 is CASSPQEGADTQYF. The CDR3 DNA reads TGTGCCAGCAGCCCTCAGGAGGGAGCAGATACGCAGTATTTT.

The CDR3 region is CASSLVGGSSSGANVLTF. The CDR3 nucleotides read TGTGCCAGCAGCTTAGTAGGGGGCTCAAGCTCTGGGGCCAACGTCCTGACTTTC. This chain links TRBV7-9 with TRBJ2-6, with TRBD1 matching 7 bases. J lost 0 bases, V lost 1 base, and 6 bases had no gene match. Germline V gives CDR1 SEHNR, CDR2 FQNEAQ (reference sequence). There are 18 residues in the CDR3.

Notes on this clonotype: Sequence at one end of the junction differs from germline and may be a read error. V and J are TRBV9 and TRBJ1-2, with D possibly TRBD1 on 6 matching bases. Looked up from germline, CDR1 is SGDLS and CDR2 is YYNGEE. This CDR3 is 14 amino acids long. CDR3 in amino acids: CASSGTVYNYGYSF. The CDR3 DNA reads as TGTGCCAGCAGCGGGACAGTTTATAACTATGGCTACTCCTTC. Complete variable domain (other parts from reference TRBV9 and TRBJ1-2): DSGVTQTPKHLITATGQRVTLRCSPRSGDLSVYWYQQSLDQGLQFLIQYYNGEERAKGNILERFSAQQFPDLHSELNLSSLELGDSALYFCASSGTVYNYGYSFGSGTRLTVV.

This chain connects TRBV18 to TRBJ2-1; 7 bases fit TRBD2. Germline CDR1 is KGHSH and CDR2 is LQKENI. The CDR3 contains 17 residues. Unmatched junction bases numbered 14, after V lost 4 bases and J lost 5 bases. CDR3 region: CASSRTSPASGHNEQFF. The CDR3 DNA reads TGTGCCAGCTCACGAACTAGCCCGGCTAGCGGCCACAATGAGCAGTTCTTC. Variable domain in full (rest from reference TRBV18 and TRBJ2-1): NAGVMQNPRHLVRRRGQEARLRCSPMKGHSHVYWYRQLPEEGLKFMVYLQKENIIDESGMPKERFSAEFPKEGPSILRIQQVVRGDSAAYFCASSRTSPASGHNEQFFGPGTRLTVL.

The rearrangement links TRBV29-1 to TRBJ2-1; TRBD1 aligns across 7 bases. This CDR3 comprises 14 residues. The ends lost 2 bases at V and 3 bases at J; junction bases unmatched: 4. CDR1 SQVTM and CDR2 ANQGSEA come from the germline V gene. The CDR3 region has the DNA TGCAGCGTTGAATCCGGGACAGTCTACAATGAGCAGTTCTTC. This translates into CSVESGTVYNEQFF.

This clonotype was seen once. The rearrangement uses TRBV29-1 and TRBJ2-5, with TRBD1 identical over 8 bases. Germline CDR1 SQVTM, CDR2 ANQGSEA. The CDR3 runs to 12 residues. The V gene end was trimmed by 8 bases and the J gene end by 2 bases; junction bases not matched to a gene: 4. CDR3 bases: TGCAGCCTCCGACAGGGGCAAGAGACCCAGTACTTC. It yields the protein CSLRQGQETQYF.